This T cell receptor beta chain was captured in a study of CD8 T cells in Susac syndrome. The authors reverse transcribed about 0.5 to 1 ug RNA with random hexamers. A single record per CDR3 protein comes from TCRdb applying MiXCR to the immunoSEQ multiplex PCR reads. The sample lists 400,000 to 550,000 distinct CDR3 sequences, more than 80% occurring once. The receptor was isolated from a human donor with multiple sclerosis. Specimen: CD8+ T cells from PBMCs.

The CDR3 region has the DNA TGCAGTGCCGAAGCGTCCGAGCAGTACTTC. Amino acid sequence: CSAEASEQYF. This sequence joins TRBV20-1 and TRBJ2-7; D not certain. The ends were cut back, 6 bases at V and 6 bases at J, with 9 bases in the middle. The CDR3 extends over 10 amino acids. CDR1 DFQATT and CDR2 SNEGSKA come from the germline V gene (reference sequence).